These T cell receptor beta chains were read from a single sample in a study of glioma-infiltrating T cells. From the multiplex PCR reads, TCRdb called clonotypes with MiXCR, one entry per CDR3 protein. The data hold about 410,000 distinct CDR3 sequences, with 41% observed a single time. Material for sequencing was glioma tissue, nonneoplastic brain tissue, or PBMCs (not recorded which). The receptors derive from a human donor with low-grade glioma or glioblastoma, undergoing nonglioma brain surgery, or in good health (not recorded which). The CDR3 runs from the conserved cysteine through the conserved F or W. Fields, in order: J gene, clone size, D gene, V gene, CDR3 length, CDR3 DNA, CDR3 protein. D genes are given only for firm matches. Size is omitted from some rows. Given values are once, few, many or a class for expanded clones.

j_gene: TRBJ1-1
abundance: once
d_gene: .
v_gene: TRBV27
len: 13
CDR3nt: TGTGCCAGCAGCTTTTCGGTGAACACTGAAGCTCTCTTT
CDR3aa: CASSFSVNTEALF

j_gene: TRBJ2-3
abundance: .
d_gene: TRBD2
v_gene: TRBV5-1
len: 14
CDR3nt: TGCGCCAGCAGCGGTGATAGCGGGGCAGATACGCAGTATTTT
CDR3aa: CASSGDSGADTQYF

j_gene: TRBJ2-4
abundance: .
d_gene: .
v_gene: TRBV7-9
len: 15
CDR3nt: TGTGCCAGCAGCTTAGATGGGGAGGCCAAAAACATTCAGTACTTC
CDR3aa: CASSLDGEAKNIQYF

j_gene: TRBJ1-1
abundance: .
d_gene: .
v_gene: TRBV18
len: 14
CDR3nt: TGTGCCAGCTCACAGTTGGGGTCGAACACTGAAGCTTTCTTT
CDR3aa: CASSQLGSNTEAFF

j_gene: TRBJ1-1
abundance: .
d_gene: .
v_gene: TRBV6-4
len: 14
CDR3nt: TGTGCCAGCAGGCTACAGGGCGCGGACACTGAAGCTTTCTTT
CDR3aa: CASRLQGADTEAFF

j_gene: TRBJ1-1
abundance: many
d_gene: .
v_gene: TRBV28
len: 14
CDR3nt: TGTGCCAGCAGTTTATTCCTGATGAACACTGAAGCTTTCTTT
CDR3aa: CASSLFLMNTEAFF

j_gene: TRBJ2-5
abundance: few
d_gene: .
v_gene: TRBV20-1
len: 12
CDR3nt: TGCAGTGCAAGAAGAAACCAAGAGACCCAGTACTTC
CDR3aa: CSARRNQETQYF

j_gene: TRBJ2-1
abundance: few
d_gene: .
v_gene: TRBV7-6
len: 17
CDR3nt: TGTGCCAGCAGCTTAGACTCCGGAGTTCGTATTAACAATGAGCAGTTCTTC
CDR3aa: CASSLDSGVRINNEQFF

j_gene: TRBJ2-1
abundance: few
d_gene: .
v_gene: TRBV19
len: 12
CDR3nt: TGTGCCAGTAGTCAAGGGTGGAATGAGCAGTTCTTC
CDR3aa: CASSQGWNEQFF

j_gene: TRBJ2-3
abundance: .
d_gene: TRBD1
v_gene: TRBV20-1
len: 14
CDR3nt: TGCAGTGCCGCGCCGGGACAGAGCACAGATACGCAGTATTTT
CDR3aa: CSAAPGQSTDTQYF

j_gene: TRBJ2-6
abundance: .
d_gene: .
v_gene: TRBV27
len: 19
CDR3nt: TGTGCCAGCAGTCTACGGGCAAGGGGGACGAACTCTGGGGCCAACGTCCTGACTTTC
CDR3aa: CASSLRARGTNSGANVLTF

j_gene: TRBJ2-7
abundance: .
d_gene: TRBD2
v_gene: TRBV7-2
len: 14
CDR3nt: TGTGCCAGCAGCGAAGCGGGAGGCCACGGGGAGCAGTACTTC
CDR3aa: CASSEAGGHGEQYF